The next 32 T cell receptor beta chains were all read from a single sample in a study of blood T cell repertoires in COVID-19. Libraries were prepared by immunoSEQ multiplex PCR; TCRdb keeps only in-frame clonotypes and omits some of them. Of roughly 170,000 clones listed, around nine tenths are singletons. Sequencing was done on a sample of peripheral blood. The receptors derive from a woman aged 18-29 years who had recovered from COVID-19.

The J gene is TRBJ1-1, the V gene TRBV27, with D possibly TRBD1 on 6 matching bases. Germline CDR1 and CDR2: MNHEY and SMNVEV (reference sequence). This CDR3 has 16 residues. V lost 4 bases and J lost 11, with 26 bases in between. The CDR3 nucleotides are TGTGCCAGCAGTTCTACGCCCGACAGGCCCTTTCTTGGGGCTTTCTTT. It translates to CASSSTPDRPFLGAFF.

The chain combines TRBV9 with TRBJ2-5; D gene unclear. The V end lost 0 bases, the J end lost 0 bases, and 9 bases lay between the germline ends. The CDR3 is made up of 15 amino acids. CDR1 and CDR2 (germline): SGDLS, YYNGEE. Here the CDR3 reads CASSVDGGYQETQYF. The CDR3 DNA is TGTGCCAGCAGCGTAGATGGCGGATACCAAGAGACCCAGTACTTC.

This chain uses TRBV20-1 with TRBJ2-2, with 11 bases lining up with TRBD2. The V gene's germline CDR1 is DFQATT and CDR2 SNEGSKA (reference sequence). V was clipped by 3 bases and J by 1 base; unmatched bases: 7. This CDR3 region has 17 residues. The CDR3 region has the DNA TGCAGTGCTAGTCGCTCCGGGACTAGCGGGAACACCGGGGAGCTGTTTTTT. Translation: CSASRSGTSGNTGELFF.

The chain links TRBV19 to TRBJ2-2, with 7 bases that match TRBD1. Per the germline V gene, CDR1 is LNHDA and CDR2 is SQIVND (reference sequence). The CDR3 covers 14 residues. V was clipped by 7 bases and J by 3 bases; unmatched bases: 5. CDR3 region: CASTQTGDTGELFF. Written as DNA, the CDR3 is TGTGCCAGTACCCAAACAGGGGACACCGGGGAGCTGTTTTTT.

V and J are TRBV3-1 (or the pseudogene TRBV3-2) and TRBJ1-3; D is perhaps TRBD1 (6 bases). This CDR3 has 16 residues. V dropped 4 bases and J dropped 2 bases, with 15 bases sitting between them. Germline CDR1 reads LGHDT; CDR2 reads YNNKEL (reference sequence). CDR3 in amino acids: CASSPLTGKTGNTIYF. CDR3 nucleotide sequence: TGTGCCAGCAGCCCCCTAACAGGGAAGACTGGAAACACCATATATTTT.

This clone was seen a few times. The DNA for the CDR3 is TGTGCCAGCAGTGGGGGTATCAGGGTGACTGGAAACACCATATATTTT. Translation: CASSGGIRVTGNTIYF. The chain has TRBV2 and TRBJ1-3; possibly TRBD1 for D (5 bases). CDR1 SNHLY and CDR2 FYNNEI come from the germline V gene. Deletions cut 4 bases from V and 2 bases from J, with 15 bases between. CDR3 size: 16 residues.

The chain recombines TRBV7-2 with TRBJ2-7, with 10 bases identical to TRBD2. Trimming cost V 2 bases and J 4 bases; bases outside gene matches: 5. Germline V gene data show CDR1 as SGHTA and CDR2 as FQGNSA. The CDR3 covers 15 residues. CDR3 in amino acids: CASSLKAGGPYEQYV. The CDR3, as DNA: TGTGCCAGCAGCTTAAAAGCGGGAGGGCCGTACGAGCAGTACGTC.

This chain uses TRBV19 with TRBJ1-6; D might be TRBD1 (5 bases). The CDR3 is made up of 13 amino acids. Germline values: CDR1 LNHDA, CDR2 SQIVND (reference sequence). The V and J ends lost 3 bases and 10 bases respectively, with 10 bases between them. This CDR3 reads CASSMVGVSPLHF. CDR3 nucleotides: TGTGCCAGTAGTATGGTAGGGGTCTCACCCCTCCACTTT.

The chain couples TRBV11-1 to TRBJ2-7, with D maybe TRBD1 (5 bases). V was cut by 3 bases and J by 6 bases, with 15 bases left in between. There are 14 residues in the CDR3. The V gene's germline CDR1 is SGHAT and CDR2 FQDESV (reference sequence). The CDR3 region has the DNA TGTGCCAGCAGCTTCCACAGGACCGATGTCGAGCAGTACTTC. Its translation: CASSFHRTDVEQYF.

The chain uses TRBV9 and TRBJ2-5, with D hard to call. The V gene lost 0 bases and the J gene lost 5 bases, with 14 bases spanning the gap. The CDR3 totals 15 residues. Germline V gene data show CDR1 as SGDLS and CDR2 as YYNGEE. In nucleotides, the CDR3 is TGTGCCAGCAGCGTAGCTACAGTGGCGTTCGAGACCCAGTACTTC. Protein product: CASSVATVAFETQYF.

The chain has TRBV7-3 and TRBJ2-5; the match to TRBD2 covers 7 bases. This CDR3 spans 15 amino acids. Per the germline V gene, CDR1 is SGHTA and CDR2 is FQGTGA. Trimming at V came to 1 base and at J to 3 bases, leaving 5 bases not matched to a gene. The CDR3 nucleotides read TGTGCCAGCAGCTTAAGCGGGAGTAAGGAAGAGACCCAGTACTTC. Its protein product is CASSLSGSKEETQYF.

This chain connects TRBV10-3 to TRBJ2-1, with 9 positions matching TRBD1. The V segment lost 6 bases and the J segment 10 bases; nucleotides outside the gene matches: 7. The CDR3 length is 13 residues. In germline, CDR1 is ENHRY, CDR2 SYGVKD. CDR3 amino acids: CAIREGTGQEQFF. For the CDR3, the DNA is TGTGCCATCAGGGAGGGGACAGGGCAAGAGCAGTTCTTC.

The chain employs TRBV6-4 and TRBJ2-2, with a weak D call TRBD2 (5 bases). The germline CDR1 and CDR2 sequences are MRHNA and SNTAGT. The CDR3 runs to 13 residues. Trimming left V 3 bases short and J 4 bases short, with 6 bases between. The CDR3 DNA sequence: TGTGCCAGCAGTGATACTAGCACCGGGGAGCTGTTTTTT. It codes for CASSDTSTGELFF.

The rearrangement links TRBV3-1 (or the pseudogene TRBV3-2) to TRBJ1-5, with 8 nucleotides matching TRBD1. V was pared by 4 bases and J by 9 bases, with 8 bases of the junction left unmatched. The CDR3 has 14 residues. CDR1 is LGHDT, CDR2 YNNKEL, per germline (reference sequence). In DNA form, the CDR3 reads TGTGCCAGCAGCCGATCGACAGGGGCCGCGCCCCAGCATTTT. It specifies CASSRSTGAAPQHF.

This CDR3 is CASSEADRDTGNTIYF. The CDR3 DNA reads as TGTGCCAGCAGTGAAGCTGACCGGGACACTGGAAACACCATATATTTT. The rearrangement uses TRBV2 and TRBJ1-3; possible D gene TRBD1, 6 bases. V was trimmed by 0 bases and J by 2 bases, leaving 11 bases between them. The CDR3 has 16 amino acids. CDR1 SNHLY and CDR2 FYNNEI come from the germline V gene.

This chain uses TRBV7-2 with TRBJ2-7, with TRBD2 matching 7 bases. The CDR3 contains 14 residues. The V segment lost 1 base and the J segment 3 bases; nucleotides outside the gene matches: 3. Germline V gene lookup returns CDR1 SGHTA and CDR2 FQGNSA. The CDR3 DNA reads TGTGCCAGCAGCTTAGATGCTAGCGGCTACGAGCAGTACTTC. Translated, it gives CASSLDASGYEQYF.

The J gene is TRBJ1-1, the V gene TRBV5-1; TRBD1 matches 10 bases. The CDR3 consists of 15 residues. With V trimmed by 1 base and J by 4 bases, 4 bases remained unmatched. Per germline, CDR1 SGHRS and CDR2 YFSETQ. This CDR3 reads CASSLRQGAGTEAFF. The CDR3 DNA follows: TGCGCCAGCAGCTTGAGACAGGGGGCGGGCACTGAAGCTTTCTTT.

This chain uses TRBV29-1 with TRBJ2-3; 10 nucleotides align to TRBD2. The CDR3 is 14 residues long. V shed 5 bases and J 8 bases; nucleotides not matched to a gene: 10. Germline CDR1 SQVTM, CDR2 ANQGSEA. CDR3 sequence (DNA): TGCAGCGTTACATCCGGGACTAGCGTTGTTACGCAGTATTTT. It codes for CSVTSGTSVVTQYF.

This clone has only a few counts. This rearrangement joins TRBV2 to TRBJ1-2; 8 bases are shared with TRBD1. The V segment lost 6 bases and the J segment 8 bases; nucleotides outside the gene matches: 5. Germline lookup yields CDR1 SNHLY and CDR2 FYNNEI. The CDR3 has 12 residues. CDR3 in amino acids: CASSQTGEGYTF. The CDR3 region has the DNA TGTGCCAGCAGCCAGACAGGGGAAGGCTACACCTTC.

The J gene is TRBJ2-3, the V gene TRBV14, with a tentative D call TRBD1 (6 bases). Per germline, CDR1 SGHDN and CDR2 FVKESK. Trimming left V 4 bases short and J 2 bases short, with 19 bases between. This CDR3 is built from 17 residues. CDR3 in DNA: TGTGCCAGCAGCCTACCTGGTCAGGGGCTGACCACAGATACGCAGTATTTT. Its protein product is CASSLPGQGLTTDTQYF.

V and J are TRBV2 and TRBJ1-6; D might be TRBD1 (5 bases). This CDR3 comprises 13 residues. Trimming took off 6 bases at V and 7 bases at J, with 10 bases between the two ends. In germline, CDR1 is SNHLY, CDR2 FYNNEI. CDR3 residues: CASRREGNSPLHF. The CDR3 nucleotides are TGTGCCAGCAGGAGGGAGGGGAATTCACCCCTCCACTTT.

The rearrangement uses TRBV5-5 and TRBJ2-6; no clear D. Germline loops: CDR1 SGHKS, CDR2 YYEKEE (reference sequence). The V and J ends lost 7 bases and 4 bases respectively, with 9 bases between them. The CDR3 sequence is 13 residues long. The CDR3 protein is CASGRTGANVLTF. DNA for the CDR3: TGTGCCAGCGGGCGTACGGGGGCCAACGTCCTGACTTTC. Variable domain in full (rest from reference TRBV5-5 and TRBJ2-6): DAGVTQSPTHLIKTRGQQVTLRCSPISGHKSVSWYQQVLGQGPQFIFQYYEKEERGRGNFPDRFSARQFPNYSSELNVNALLLGDSALYLCASGRTGANVLTFGAGSRLTVL.

A note on this clone: The same CDR3 also results from other DNA sequences found in this sample. The chain couples TRBV5-1 to TRBJ1-2; the D gene is possibly TRBD1 (6 bases). The germline V gene has CDR1 SGHRS and CDR2 YFSETQ. Trimming cost V 0 bases and J 7 bases, with 7 bases left between them. There are 12 residues in the CDR3. CDR3 sequence (DNA): TGCGCCAGCAGCTTGGAAGGGGGTGGCTACACCTTC. Protein product: CASSLEGGGYTF.

The chain combines TRBV10-3 with TRBJ2-7; 9 nucleotides line up with TRBD1. CDR3 length: 15 residues. After removal of 3 bases from V and 6 bases from J, the junction contained 9 bases not matched to a gene. The V gene's germline CDR1 is ENHRY and CDR2 SYGVKD. CDR3 in amino acids: CAISDRGQGGSEQYF. The CDR3 coding sequence is TGTGCCATCAGTGATAGGGGACAGGGCGGTTCCGAGCAGTACTTC.

The rearrangement uses TRBV7-3 and TRBJ2-5; tentative D call: TRBD1 (5 bases). V was pared by 3 bases and J by 4 bases, with 18 bases between. The CDR3 is 16 residues long. The V gene's germline CDR1 is SGHTA and CDR2 FQGTGA. CDR3 sequence reads: CASSLTGQGGAETQYF. Written as DNA, the CDR3 is TGTGCCAGCAGCTTGACTGGGCAGGGTGGTGCAGAGACCCAGTACTTC.

The chain carries TRBV6-1 and TRBJ1-1; tentatively, D is TRBD1 (5 bases). Germline V gene sequence: CDR1 MNHNS, CDR2 SASEGT. This CDR3 has 13 amino acids. Trimming cost V 6 bases and J 5 bases, with 13 bases left between them. The CDR3 DNA follows: TGTGCCAGCAGCCTATCGCGGGGGACTGAAGCTTTCTTT. Translation gives CASSLSRGTEAFF.

The V gene is TRBV9, the J gene TRBJ1-1; TRBD1 matches 8 bases. CDR3 size: 14 residues. V lost 4 bases to trimming and J lost 6 bases; unmatched junction nucleotides: 8. Germline CDR1 reads SGDLS; CDR2 reads YYNGEE. CDR3 nucleotide sequence: TGTGCCAGCAGCCCGAGGGACAGGAGCGCTGAAGCTTTCTTT. Translation gives CASSPRDRSAEAFF.

V is TRBV5-1 and J is TRBJ2-5, with 7 bases lining up with TRBD1. V lost 4 bases to trimming and J lost 5 bases; unmatched junction nucleotides: 5. CDR3 length: 13 amino acids. CDR1 is SGHRS and CDR2 is YFSETQ in the germline V gene. In DNA, the CDR3 is TGCGCCAGCAGCAAGGGACAGTCGGAGACCCAGTACTTC. Protein sequence: CASSKGQSETQYF.

This chain uses TRBV11-3 with TRBJ2-7, with 7 bases lining up with TRBD2. The V gene's germline CDR1 is SGHNT and CDR2 YENEEA. Trimming took 6 bases from V and 2 from J; bases not matched to a gene: 7. The CDR3 has 14 residues. The CDR3 region has the DNA TGTGCCAGCAGTCCTGGGAGCGGGGCCTACGAGCAGTACTTC. It translates to CASSPGSGAYEQYF.

The chain combines TRBV27 with TRBJ1-2, with TRBD1 matching 9 bases. The CDR3 covers 16 residues. The ends lost 8 bases at V and 4 bases at J; junction bases unmatched: 14. The V gene's germline CDR1 is MNHEY and CDR2 SMNVEV (reference sequence). The CDR3: CASCPGQGRIRYGYTF. In nucleotides, the CDR3 is TGTGCCAGCTGTCCGGGACAGGGTAGGATTCGCTATGGCTACACCTTC.

This clone was detected only a few times. The CDR3 DNA is TGCGCCAGCAGCCAAGAGGGGACAGGGCATCGGCGGGAAAAACTGTTTTTT. This codes for CASSQEGTGHRREKLFF. The V gene is TRBV4-1, the J gene TRBJ1-4; the match to TRBD1 covers 9 bases. The ends lost 0 bases at V and 8 bases at J; junction bases unmatched: 10. The CDR3 runs 17 residues. Germline V gives CDR1 MGHRA, CDR2 YSYEKL.

J is TRBJ2-1 and V is TRBV6-5, with D perhaps TRBD2 (6 bases). Germline V lookup: CDR1 MNHEY, CDR2 SVGAGI. The CDR3 has 15 amino acids. Trimming took 6 bases from V and 0 from J, leaving 12 bases between them. The CDR3 nucleotides read TGTGCCAGCAGACGTAGCGGCCACTCCTACAATGAGCAGTTCTTC. Encoded protein: CASRRSGHSYNEQFF.